This T cell receptor beta chain was profiled in a study of identical twins. Study-wide findings and caveats: It was out-of-frame TCR alpha sharing in monozygotic twins that models underestimated. Excess low generation probability was seen in twin-shared out-of-frame alpha sequences. Carriage of fewer insertions was seen in abundant cord blood beta clonotypes, whereas memory repertoires showed none.

This clonotype was recorded many times. Its antigen is not known. CDR3 size: 15 residues. CDR1 SGHKS and CDR2 YYEKEE come from the germline V gene (reference sequence). The V gene end was trimmed by 0 bases and the J gene end by 3 bases; junction bases not matched to a gene: 1. A universal primer site was created by template switching, with the cDNA bearing unique molecular identifiers. TCRdb fed the 5' RACE reads into MiXCR, producing one record per CDR3 protein. The data contain approximately 700,000 distinct CDR3 sequences, 6.1% of them seen just once; the ten biggest clones take up roughly 2%. This chain connects TRBV5-5 to TRBJ1-5, with 9 positions matching TRBD1. The sequenced sample consisted of naive T cells sorted from blood. The source is a man between 18 and 35 years old in good health. The CDR3 is CASSLDRGLNQPQHF. Here the CDR3 DNA reads TGTGCCAGCAGCTTGGACAGGGGGCTCAATCAGCCCCAGCATTTT.